These 16 T cell receptor beta chains share one sample of origin, sequenced in a study of blood T cell repertoires in COVID-19. Assay: immunoSEQ multiplex PCR; the TCRdb copy retains only in-frame clones and omits some. This table holds under 200,000 clones, 80% to 90% found once. The sequenced material came from peripheral blood. These receptors were taken from a woman aged 55 to 70 with COVID-19, enrolled during active disease.

The chain links TRBV4-3 to TRBJ1-1; TRBD1 aligns across 7 bases. There are 14 residues in the CDR3. Losses at the gene ends were 1 base for V and 3 bases for J; bases not matched to a gene: 2. CDR1 is LGHNA, CDR2 YSLEER, per germline. The CDR3 sequence is CASSQVGGYTEAFF. The DNA for the CDR3 is TGCGCCAGCAGCCAAGTAGGGGGCTACACTGAAGCTTTCTTT.

The V call is TRBV5-6, the J call TRBJ2-7, with D possibly TRBD2 on 5 matching bases. With 6 bases removed from V and 4 bases from J, the gap between germline ends came to 8 bases. Germline CDR1 reads SGHDT; CDR2 reads YYEEEE. The CDR3 is 11 residues long. CDR3 DNA sequence: TGTGCCAGCAAGGGCGGGTACGAGCAGTACTTC. Its translation: CASKGGYEQYF.

This clone was detected a few times. This sequence joins TRBV29-1 and TRBJ2-7; TRBD1 agrees at 8 bases. V lost 4 bases, J lost 2 bases, and 4 bases stayed unmatched. The length of the CDR3 is 13 residues. In germline, CDR1 is SQVTM, CDR2 ANQGSEA. The CDR3 DNA follows: TGCAGCGTTGCCGGGACAGGTGCCTACGAGCAGTACTTC. Protein product: CSVAGTGAYEQYF.

This chain joins TRBV19 and TRBJ2-1; D gene uncertain. CDR1 and CDR2 from the germline V gene are LNHDA and SQIVND (reference sequence). The length of the CDR3 is 13 residues. With 2 bases removed from V and 5 bases from J, the gap between germline ends came to 7 bases. This CDR3 is CASSIPSHNEQFF. CDR3 DNA: TGTGCCAGTAGTATACCGAGCCACAATGAGCAGTTCTTC.

The chain is built from TRBV27 and TRBJ2-7; 9 bases fit TRBD1. V lost 7 bases, J lost 1 base, and 11 bases stayed unmatched. Germline values: CDR1 MNHEY, CDR2 SMNVEV (reference sequence). The CDR3 totals 16 residues. The CDR3 protein is CASTNIFGTGSYEQYF. The CDR3 bases are TGTGCCAGCACCAATATTTTCGGGACAGGGTCCTACGAGCAGTACTTC.

The chain employs TRBV6-5 and TRBJ1-5; 10 bases are shared with TRBD1. The V gene's germline CDR1 is MNHEY and CDR2 SVGAGI. CDR3 size: 15 residues. The V segment lost 6 bases and the J segment 3 bases; nucleotides outside the gene matches: 5. The CDR3 here is CASSRQGADNQPQHF. The CDR3 coding sequence is TGTGCCAGCAGCCGACAGGGGGCGGACAATCAGCCCCAGCATTTT.

This clone was counted a single time. V and J are TRBV6-5 and TRBJ2-7, with 11 bases fitting TRBD2. This CDR3 comprises 15 residues. Germline assignment: CDR1 MNHEY and CDR2 SVGAGI. V shed 2 bases and J 3 bases; nucleotides not matched to a gene: 3. The CDR3 DNA reads as TGTGCCAGCAGTTACCTAGGGACTAGCGGCTACGAGCAGTACTTC. It yields the protein CASSYLGTSGYEQYF.

This clone was recorded a few times. The rearrangement joins TRBV11-1 to TRBJ2-2; 11 nucleotides align to TRBD2. The germline V gene encodes CDR1 SGHAT and CDR2 FQDESV (reference sequence). V was clipped by 2 bases and J by 4 bases; unmatched bases: 0. The CDR3 length is 15 residues. As DNA, the CDR3 is TGTGCCAGCAGCTTACTAGCGGGAGGCACCGGGGAGCTGTTTTTT. Amino acid sequence: CASSLLAGGTGELFF.

CDR3 residues: CASSEANSNQPQHF. CDR3 nucleotide sequence: TGTGCCAGCAGTGAAGCCAATAGCAATCAGCCCCAGCATTTT. The chain has TRBV6-1 and TRBJ1-5, with D unclear. Trimming pared 0 bases from V and 0 bases from J, leaving 3 bases between. CDR1 is MNHNS, CDR2 SASEGT, per germline. The CDR3 has 14 amino acids.

The J gene is TRBJ1-1, the V gene TRBV11-2; a possible D gene is TRBD1 (6 bases). Trimming stripped 4 bases from V and 1 base from J, with 13 bases between. The CDR3 spans 15 residues. CDR1 and CDR2 (germline): SGHAT, FQNNGV. CDR3 amino acids: CASSSSRGANTEAFF. Here the CDR3 DNA reads TGTGCCAGCAGCTCGAGCCGGGGGGCGAACACTGAAGCTTTCTTT. The complete variable domain, with remaining parts taken from reference TRBV11-2 and TRBJ1-1, reads EAGVAQSPRYKIIEKRQSVAFWCNPISGHATLYWYQQILGQGPKLLIQFQNNGVVDDSQLPKDRFSAERLKGVDSTLKIQPAKLEDSAVYLCASSSSRGANTEAFFGQGTRLTVV.

This chain connects TRBV5-1 to TRBJ2-7; D possibly corresponds to TRBD2 (5 bases). The CDR3 contains 14 residues. CDR1 is SGHRS, CDR2 YFSETQ, per germline. The V end lost 4 bases, the J end lost 1 base, and 12 bases lay between the germline ends. This CDR3 reads CASSLLGRSYEQYF. The DNA for the CDR3 is TGCGCCAGCAGCCTACTAGGAAGGTCCTACGAGCAGTACTTC.

This chain uses TRBV6-5 with TRBJ2-7; D remains ambiguous. The CDR3 runs 14 residues. The V and J ends lost 0 bases and 0 bases respectively, with 6 bases between them. Germline V lookup: CDR1 MNHEY, CDR2 SVGAGI. The CDR3 DNA is TGTGCCAGCAGTTACTCTTATAGCTCCTACGAGCAGTACTTC. It is translated as CASSYSYSSYEQYF.

This chain joins TRBV7-8 and TRBJ2-1; TRBD2 matches 11 bases. The CDR3 totals 16 residues. Germline trimming cut 4 bases from V and 2 bases from J; bases unmatched to any gene: 4. CDR1 and CDR2 from the germline V gene are SGHVS and FQNEAQ. In DNA form, the CDR3 reads TGTGCCAGCAGCTCGGGACTAGCGGAAACCTACAATGAGCAGTTCTTC. Its translation: CASSSGLAETYNEQFF. Filled out from reference TRBV7-8 and TRBJ2-1, the complete variable domain reads GAGVSQSPRYKVAKRGQDVALRCDPISGHVSLFWYQQALGQGPEFLTYFQNEAQLDKSGLPSDRFFAERPEGSVSTLKIQRTQQEDSAVYLCASSSGLAETYNEQFFGPGTRLTVL.

This clone appeared once. The rearrangement links TRBV7-2 to TRBJ2-5; no clear D. This CDR3 has 14 residues. V lost 5 bases to trimming and J lost 5 bases, with 15 bases between them. Per the germline V gene, CDR1 is SGHTA and CDR2 is FQGNSA. The chain's CDR3 is CASSLDRLRETQYF. The CDR3 coding sequence is TGTGCCAGCAGCCTAGACCGACTTCGGGAGACCCAGTACTTC. The full variable domain, its missing parts supplied by reference TRBV7-2 and TRBJ2-5, is GAGVSQSPSNKVTEKGKDVELRCDPISGHTALYWYRQSLGQGLEFLIYFQGNSAPDKSGLPSDRFSAERTGGSVSTLTIQRTQQEDSAVYLCASSLDRLRETQYFGPGTRLLVL.

This clone was observed a few times. This chain uses TRBV3-1 (or the pseudogene TRBV3-2) with TRBJ1-3, with D unresolved. CDR1 LGHDT and CDR2 YNNKEL come from the germline V gene (reference sequence). With 2 bases removed from V and 0 bases from J, the gap between germline ends came to 8 bases. The CDR3 is 15 amino acids. CDR3 in amino acids: CASSQYHGSGNTIYF. CDR3 sequence (DNA): TGTGCCAGCAGCCAATATCACGGCTCTGGAAACACCATATATTTT.

The J gene is TRBJ1-2, the V gene TRBV27; D is undetermined. The CDR3 extends over 13 amino acids. V was pared by 2 bases and J by 8 bases, with 12 bases between. The germline V gene has CDR1 MNHEY and CDR2 SMNVEV (reference sequence). This CDR3 reads CASSLGPGYGYTF. Written as DNA, the CDR3 is TGTGCCAGCAGTTTAGGTCCAGGCTACGGCTACACCTTC.